The rows below give T cell receptor beta chains drawn from one sample of a study of blood T cell repertoires in COVID-19. Only in-frame clones appear in the TCRdb table, and some are missing; sequencing was by immunoSEQ multiplex PCR. Of a few hundred thousand clones in the sample, around 84% are singletons; the top ten hold just under 1%. Input material: peripheral blood. Receptor source: a man aged 35 to 55 with acute or convalescent COVID-19. CDR3s include the opening cysteine and the closing phenylalanine or tryptophan. Each record gives: J gene, clone size, D gene, V gene, CDR3 length, CDR3 protein, CDR3 DNA. D genes are given only for firm matches. Clone size, where shown, is once, few, many, or a class for clones that have expanded.

J gene: TRBJ1-2; clone size: .; D gene: TRBD1; V gene: TRBV5-6; CDR3 length: 14; CDR3 protein: CASSFQGEDYGYTF; CDR3 DNA: TGTGCCAGCAGCTTTCAGGGGGAGGACTATGGCTACACCTTC
J gene: TRBJ2-6; clone size: .; D gene: .; V gene: TRBV7-9; CDR3 length: 15; CDR3 protein: CASSFRSSGANVLTF; CDR3 DNA: TGTGCCAGCAGCTTTCGCAGCTCTGGGGCCAACGTCCTGACTTTC
J gene: TRBJ2-5; clone size: .; D gene: .; V gene: TRBV7-3; CDR3 length: 14; CDR3 protein: CASSPSRTQETQYF; CDR3 DNA: TGTGCCAGCAGCCCCTCGCGTACTCAAGAGACCCAGTACTTC
J gene: TRBJ2-7; clone size: .; D gene: .; V gene: TRBV6-5; CDR3 length: 13; CDR3 protein: CATVGRGAYEQYF; CDR3 DNA: TGTGCCACAGTCGGCAGGGGGGCCTACGAGCAGTACTTC
J gene: TRBJ1-2; clone size: few; D gene: TRBD1; V gene: TRBV5-5; CDR3 length: 15; CDR3 protein: CASSLSEGTVSGYTF; CDR3 DNA: TGTGCCAGCAGCTTGTCGGAAGGGACAGTTAGCGGCTACACCTTC
J gene: TRBJ2-1; clone size: .; D gene: .; V gene: TRBV6-2/TRBV6-3; CDR3 length: 11; CDR3 protein: CASSYSGRMFF; CDR3 DNA: TGTGCCAGCAGTTACTCAGGGAGGATGTTCTTC
J gene: TRBJ1-2; clone size: .; D gene: .; V gene: TRBV20-1; CDR3 length: 13; CDR3 protein: CSASSQGVFGYTF; CDR3 DNA: TGCAGTGCTAGTTCACAGGGAGTTTTTGGCTACACCTTC
J gene: TRBJ1-2; clone size: few; D gene: .; V gene: TRBV7-9; CDR3 length: 14; CDR3 protein: CASSLVGQNYGYTF; CDR3 DNA: TGTGCCAGCAGCTTAGTGGGACAAAACTATGGCTACACCTTC
J gene: TRBJ2-5; clone size: .; D gene: TRBD2; V gene: TRBV9; CDR3 length: 14; CDR3 protein: CASSSAGGQETQYF; CDR3 DNA: TGTGCCAGCAGCTCGGCGGGGGGCCAAGAGACCCAGTACTTC
J gene: TRBJ1-2; clone size: .; D gene: .; V gene: TRBV3-1/TRBV3-2; CDR3 length: 14; CDR3 protein: CASSQDLGRSTYTF; CDR3 DNA: TGTGCCAGCAGCCAAGATCTGGGCAGAAGCACGTACACCTTC